These T cell receptor beta chains were read from a single sample in a study of blood T cell repertoires in COVID-19. Here immunoSEQ multiplex PCR was the method, and the copy in TCRdb shows in-frame clones only, minus some. The data contain about 94,000 clones, roughly 80% of them singletons. The sequencing sample was made of peripheral blood. Receptors were obtained from a man aged 55 to 69 with acute or convalescent COVID-19. The CDR3 runs from the conserved cysteine through the conserved F or W. The D gene is left open where the match is weak. Where a row states a size, it is once, few, many or the class of an expanded clone; other rows omit it.

>once|NA|TRBJ2-1|TRBV7-2|15
TGTGCCAGCAGCCTGGGACGGGGAGGCCACAATGAGCAGTTCTTC
CASSLGRGGHNEQFF
>NA|NA|TRBJ2-2|TRBV5-5|17
TGTGCCAGCAGCTTCAATCCCGGGACAACGAACACCGGGGAGCTGTTTTTT
CASSFNPGTTNTGELFF
>NA|TRBD2|TRBJ2-5|TRBV5-6|16
TGTGCCAGCAGCACACTGGGCGGGGGAAAAGAGGAGACCCAGTACTTC
CASSTLGGGKEETQYF
>NA|NA|TRBJ1-1|TRBV7-9|15
TGTGCCAGCAGCTTAGAAGTTGTTCGGCAGGGCGAAGCTTTCTTT
CASSLEVVRQGEAFF
>NA|NA|TRBJ1-2|TRBV27|16
TGTGCCAGCAGTTTAACCCCGGGGTCCGGTGTGTATGGCTACACCTTC
CASSLTPGSGVYGYTF
>NA|TRBD1|TRBJ2-2|TRBV4-1|14
TGCGCCAGCAGCCGACAGGGAGTCACCGGGGAGCTGTTTTTT
CASSRQGVTGELFF
>NA|NA|TRBJ1-2|TRBV4-3|16
TGCGCCAGCAGCCAAGATCTCGAAGTCCCTATCTATGGCTACACCTTC
CASSQDLEVPIYGYTF
>NA|NA|TRBJ2-1|TRBV10-1|15
TGCGCCAGCAGTGACCAGGGAACCGTACAGAATGAGCAGTTCTTC
CASSDQGTVQNEQFF
>NA|TRBD1|TRBJ1-5|TRBV4-1|16
TGCGCCAGCAGCCAAGAGTGGGGGACAGGGGTTCAGCCCCAGCATTTT
CASSQEWGTGVQPQHF
>NA|NA|TRBJ1-1|TRBV6-5|14
TGTGCCAGCAGTTACGGGCGGGAGGACACTGAAGCTTTCTTT
CASSYGREDTEAFF
>NA|TRBD1|TRBJ1-5|TRBV27|18
TGTGCCAGCAGTACGGGACAGGGGAAGGTGTGGGGCAATCAGCCCCAGCATTTT
CASSTGQGKVWGNQPQHF
>NA|NA|TRBJ1-1|TRBV7-6|15
TGTGCCAGCAGCGGGAGGAGCGGGGCAGACACTGAAGCTTTCTTT
CASSGRSGADTEAFF
>NA|NA|TRBJ2-2|TRBV7-9|15
TGTGCCAGCAGCTTAGCGGGAGGTGGCCCCGGGGAGCTGTTTTTT
CASSLAGGGPGELFF
>NA|NA|TRBJ1-2|TRBV2|12
TGTGCCAGCAGTGCGAGGGAATATGGCTACACCTTC
CASSAREYGYTF
>NA|NA|TRBJ2-7|TRBV18|12
TGTGCCAGCTCTCAAGAGGGCTACGAGCAGTACTTC
CASSQEGYEQYF
>NA|NA|TRBJ2-7|TRBV10-3|14
TGTGCCATCAGTGGCCGGGGGAGCTCCTACGAGCAGTACTTC
CAISGRGSSYEQYF
>NA|NA|TRBJ1-5|TRBV4-1|17
TGCGCCAGCAGCCAAGATCCCCCAGGGACTGGCAATCAGCCCCAGCATTTT
CASSQDPPGTGNQPQHF
>NA|NA|TRBJ1-1|TRBV2|13
TGTGCCAGCAGTGAAGGTACAAAAACTGAAGCTTTCTTT
CASSEGTKTEAFF
>few|TRBD1|TRBJ1-3|TRBV11-2|15
TGTGCCAGCAGCCCCAGGGACAGTTCTGGAAACACCATATATTTT
CASSPRDSSGNTIYF
>NA|TRBD1|TRBJ1-6|TRBV5-1|15
TGCGCCAGCAGCCTCGGGACAGACTTTAATTCACCCCTCCACTTT
CASSLGTDFNSPLHF
>NA|NA|TRBJ2-1|TRBV10-1|14
TGCGCCAGCAGTCTGACTGGGGCGCGGAATGAGCAGTTCTTC
CASSLTGARNEQFF
>NA|TRBD1|TRBJ1-4|TRBV4-1|14
TGCGCCAGCAAGCGGACAGGGTTAGACGAAAAACTGTTTTTT
CASKRTGLDEKLFF
>NA|NA|TRBJ1-5|TRBV19|15
TGTGCCAGTAGTATTTTCGGGGTTAGCAATCAGCCCCAGCATTTT
CASSIFGVSNQPQHF
>NA|NA|TRBJ1-2|TRBV6-5|14
TGTGCCAGCAGTACGGACAAGACCGACTATGGCTACACCTTC
CASSTDKTDYGYTF